Reported below is one T cell receptor beta chain. This receptor's antigen is unknown. Base qualities are not at hand, and no much larger clone is one base apart. Preparation of the library involved the immunoSEQ multiplex PCR assay. Imported from immuneACCESS, the table was reduced by TCRdb to in-frame sequences with V and J called. These copies leave out some clones; in studies compared against another copy, an unresolved V gene accounts for under half, and the cause of the remainder is not known. The sample includes roughly 700,000 clones, with approximately 88% observed a single time. 0.0095% to 0.013% of the sample is taken by the ten largest. This record belongs to a study of shared T cell receptors in the human thymus (dated by TCRdb to the early 2020s). Regarding the complete study: The study examined how self-reactive, shared T-cell receptor alpha chains are generated in the human thymus.

These data were likewise used in another study, on human thymus T cells. The second study reports: Donors were immunologically healthy infants undergoing open corrective cardiac surgery for congenital heart defects in Finland. The thymus tissue came from surgical resects taken out during corrective cardiac surgery. Both the thymic and the peripheral blood repertoires appeared to show biased V and J gene segment usage. The related research reported highly overlapping thymic TCR repertoires among unrelated individuals. TCR alpha and beta repertoires from roughly eight infant thymus samples and a few related peripheral blood samples were characterized in the study. The infant donors were about 6 to 244 days old, and the cohort included more than five males and a couple of females. Thymocytes were freed from the tissue by mechanical means and kept at -70 degrees C as pellets of roughly 9.5-31 million cells. Genomic DNA was extracted from frozen cell pellets with a QIAsymphony instrument. The immunoSEQ multiplex PCR assay was used to amplify the TCRB and TCRAD loci from a standardized quantity of quality-controlled genomic DNA. The V(D)J region was spanned by amplicons of a length sufficient to cover the CDR3 and to identify V and J genes. Through the commercial immunoSEQ service, the amplicons were sequenced on an Illumina platform. Primer bias and sequencing errors were corrected using previously described methods, and TCRAD and TCRB definitions followed the IMGT database. Repertoires were analysed with immunoSEQ Analyzer 3.0 and VDJTools, covering basic statistics, V/J segment usage, diversity estimates, rarefaction and pairwise overlap. Diversity was estimated using the Chao1, ChaoE, Efron-Thisted, Shannon and inverse Simpson indices, and was also estimated on datasets down-sampled to the size of the smallest sample. Repertoire overlap used strict matching of CDR3 nucleotide sequence, V gene and J gene, with Jaccard-based multidimensional scaling clustering. Thymus samples yielded on average about 810,000 unique TCRB clonotypes, compared with 70,000 to 85,000 from blood samples.

The receptor's source is a boy under two years old with a congenital heart defect. Donor details come from another sample of the same person, matched by shared clones. Sequencing was done on a sample of thymocytes.

The CDR3 in this case is CSVLMTGCDEQFF. The sequence in DNA is TGCAGCGTCCTCATGACAGGGTGCGATGAGCAGTTCTTC. The sequence is built from TRBV29-1 and TRBJ2-1, with TRBD1 identical over 7 junction bases. The germline V gene yields SQVTM for CDR1 and ANQGSEA for CDR2. Including cysteine and phenylalanine, the CDR3 has 13 amino acids. Only the CDR3 DNA is retained, 39 bases long and in frame from the first base. V is trimmed back by 6 bases and J by 8 bases, and the junction contains 10 bases that no gene match accounts for.